The sample holds a few counts of the clone carrying this T cell receptor beta chain. TCRdb reanalysed the 5' RACE reads using MiXCR and keeps one entry per CDR3 protein. This sample carries some 350,000 distinct CDR3 sequences, approximately 15% of them seen once, and the ten largest clones take 20% to 25%. The data were obtained in a study of T-cell memory formation after mild COVID-19. The CDR3 runs 17 residues. Deletions cut 4 bases from V and 7 bases from J, with 23 bases between. Germline V gene sequence: CDR1 LNHDA, CDR2 SQIVND (reference sequence). The rearrangement uses TRBV19 and TRBJ1-5; a possible D gene is TRBD1 (5 bases). The source of this sequence is a man between 18 and 35 years old who had mild COVID-19 (a few samples of this study predate the infection). Cell type and time point are not known. Sequenced input: PBMCs or a T cell subset sorted from them (not recorded which). CDR3 DNA sequence: TGTGCCAGTAGTACCCGCCCGGGCGAGGGGCCGTCACAGCCCCAGCATTTT. Translated, it gives CASSTRPGEGPSQPQHF. Supplemented by reference TRBV19 and TRBJ1-5, the full variable domain reads DGGITQSPKYLFRKEGQNVTLSCEQNLNHDAMYWYRQDPGQGLRLIYYSQIVNDFQKGDIAEGYSVSREKKESFPLTVTSAQKNPTAFYLCASSTRPGEGPSQPQHFGDGTRLSIL.